The clone carrying this T cell receptor beta chain was recorded only once. Original processing notes: Amplification of reference gene primers was used by the study to estimate nucleated cell counts. The protocol was immunoSEQ multiplex PCR, while the TCRdb copy is restricted to in-frame clones and leaves out a portion. That table is the source of V, J and clone size, and D and trimming were worked out from the DNA. The sample records about 180,000 clones, roughly 88% being singletons. The data stem from a study of blood T cell repertoires in COVID-19. Turning to the study itself: Collection of acute and convalescent COVID-19 samples took place in the United States, Italy and Spain. T cells, B-cell-depleted T cells, or PBMCs provided the cDNA or gDNA that served as material.

The V gene end was trimmed by 10 bases and the J gene end by 4 bases; junction bases not matched to a gene: 8. Germline-derived CDR1 and CDR2 are LGHDT and YNNKEL (reference sequence). This CDR3 spans 15 amino acids. The clonotype originates from a human donor with active or convalescent COVID-19. The donor label of this sample is uncertain. The gene calls are TRBV3-1 (or the pseudogene TRBV3-2) and TRBJ2-3; 13 nucleotides match TRBD2. Material: peripheral blood. DNA for the CDR3: TGTGCCAAAAGGACTAGCGGGAGAGGGCCAGATACGCAGTATTTT. Amino acids: CAKRTSGRGPDTQYF.